Sequencing of this T cell receptor (beta chain) was carried out in a study of memory CD4+ T cells and cytomegalovirus serostatus. General study results and limits: A US-trained random forest predicted CMV serostatus with median AUC around 0.92.

Clones were sequenced by immunoSEQ multiplex PCR, and TCRdb holds only the in-frame ones, with some missing. The sample lists around 50,000 clones, 60% to 80% occurring once. Single viable CD3+CD4+CD8-CD45RO+ cells were sorted as the memory CD4+ T cells. Worth noting for this clone: Antigen specificity is unknown.

Germline CDR1 SGHTA, CDR2 FQGTGA. Trimming took 5 bases from V and 6 from J; bases not matched to a gene: 12. The CDR3 consists of 15 residues. This sequence originates from an adult in good health and CMV-seronegative. What was sequenced was memory CD4+ T cells from blood. This chain connects TRBV7-3 to TRBJ2-7; 8 bases fit TRBD1. CDR3 in amino acids: CASSPTGTGWGEQYF. The CDR3 DNA reads TGTGCCAGCAGCCCAACAGGGACAGGTTGGGGCGAGCAGTACTTC.